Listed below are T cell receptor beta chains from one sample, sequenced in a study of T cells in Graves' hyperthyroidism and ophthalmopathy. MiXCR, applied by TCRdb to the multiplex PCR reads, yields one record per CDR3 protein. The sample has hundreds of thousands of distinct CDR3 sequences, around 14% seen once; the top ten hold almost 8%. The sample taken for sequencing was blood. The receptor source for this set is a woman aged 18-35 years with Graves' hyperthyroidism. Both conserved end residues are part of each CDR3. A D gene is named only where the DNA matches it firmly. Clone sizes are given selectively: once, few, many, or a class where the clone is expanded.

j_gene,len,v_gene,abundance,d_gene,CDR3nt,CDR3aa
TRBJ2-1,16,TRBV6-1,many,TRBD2,TGTGCCAGCAGTGAAGCGTCTAGCGGGAGGCTCGGTGAGCAGTTCTTC,CASSEASSGRLGEQFF
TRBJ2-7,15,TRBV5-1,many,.,TGCGCCAGCAGCCTGGATGAGGGCCCCAGGTCCGGGCAGTACTTC,CASSLDEGPRSGQYF
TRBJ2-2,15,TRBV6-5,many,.,TGTGCCAGCAGTTACGATGGGACCTACACCGGGGAGCTGTTTTTT,CASSYDGTYTGELFF
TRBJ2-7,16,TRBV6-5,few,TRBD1,TGTGCCAGCAGTTACACCCACCGGGACAGGGGCTACGAGCAGTACTTC,CASSYTHRDRGYEQYF
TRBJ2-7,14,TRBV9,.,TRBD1,TGTGCCAGCAGCGCCTGGGACAGGGGAGGCGAGCAGTACTTC,CASSAWDRGGEQYF
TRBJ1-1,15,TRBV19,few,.,TGTGCCAGTAGTATTCTTGATCCCATGAACACTGAAGCTTTCTTT,CASSILDPMNTEAFF
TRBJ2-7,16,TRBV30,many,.,TGTGCCTGGCGCCATCCGGGGGCAGGGGTGGCCTACGAGCAGTACTTC,CAWRHPGAGVAYEQYF
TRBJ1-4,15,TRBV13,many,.,TGTGCCAGCAGACCCAATAATGGGAATAATGAAAAACTGTTTTTT,CASRPNNGNNEKLFF
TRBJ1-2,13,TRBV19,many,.,TGTGCCAGTAGTATTGAAGGGTTCTATGGCTACACCTTC,CASSIEGFYGYTF
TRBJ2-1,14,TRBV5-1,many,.,TGCGCCAGCAGCTTGGTAATGGGATGGGGGGAGCAGTTCTTC,CASSLVMGWGEQFF
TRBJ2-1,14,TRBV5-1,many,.,TGCGCCAGCAGCTCCGCCTCGGCGTACAATGAGCAGTTCTTC,CASSSASAYNEQFF
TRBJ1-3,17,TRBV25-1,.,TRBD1,TGTGCCAGCAGTGAGTGGGGACAGGGACACTCTGGAAACACCATATATTTT,CASSEWGQGHSGNTIYF
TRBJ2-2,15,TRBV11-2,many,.,TGTGCCAGCAGCTCCCGGGCCCAAGGTACCGGGGAGCTGTTTTTT,CASSSRAQGTGELFF
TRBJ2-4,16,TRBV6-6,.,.,TGTGCCAGCAGTTACTCGGGCCAACTAGCCAAAAACATTCAGTACTTC,CASSYSGQLAKNIQYF
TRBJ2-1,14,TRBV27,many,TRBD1,TGTGCCAGCAGTCTCGGGACAGTAGACAATGAGCAGTTCTTC,CASSLGTVDNEQFF
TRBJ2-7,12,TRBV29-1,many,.,TGCAGCGTTGAAGAGGATCGCTACGAGCAGTACTTC,CSVEEDRYEQYF
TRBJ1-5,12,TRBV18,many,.,TGTGCCAGCTCGGGAACCAATCAGCCCCAGCATTTT,CASSGTNQPQHF
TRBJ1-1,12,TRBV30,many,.,TGTGCCTGGAGTAGGAGGGAAACTGAAGCTTTCTTT,CAWSRRETEAFF
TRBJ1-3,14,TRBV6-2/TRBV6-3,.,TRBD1,TGTGCCAGCAGCGCGACAGGGACTGGAAACACCATATATTTT,CASSATGTGNTIYF
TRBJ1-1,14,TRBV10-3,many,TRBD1,TGTGCCATCAGTATGTACAGGGGTGACACTGAAGCTTTCTTT,CAISMYRGDTEAFF
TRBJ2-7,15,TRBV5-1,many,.,TGCGCCAGCAGCTTAAGTAGCAGTCGAAGCGACGAGCAGTACTTC,CASSLSSSRSDEQYF